This entry lists 7 T cell receptor beta chains sequenced from one sample in a study of siplizumab effects on memory and regulatory T cells. Here immunoSEQ multiplex PCR was the method, and the copy in TCRdb shows in-frame clones only, minus some. The table lists tens of thousands of clones, approximately 95% of them singletons, with less than 40% in the top ten. The specimen was CD8+ T cells sorted from blood. The receptors come from a human donor in good health.

The chain employs TRBV18 and TRBJ2-7; D is unclear. Trimming pared 6 bases from V and 2 bases from J, leaving 14 bases between. CDR3 length: 14 amino acids. Germline loops: CDR1 KGHSH, CDR2 LQKENI. The CDR3 DNA is TGTGCCAGCTCCCCTTCCAACCGGCCCTACGAGCAGTACTTC. Translation: CASSPSNRPYEQYF.

This clone was recorded a few times. The V gene is TRBV5-1, the J gene TRBJ2-5; D is possibly TRBD2 (5 bases). CDR1 SGHRS and CDR2 YFSETQ come from the germline V gene. V was pared by 3 bases and J by 5 bases, with 11 bases between. The CDR3 consists of 13 residues. Written as DNA, the CDR3 is TGCGCCAGCAGCTCCGGACTTTCTGAGACCCAGTACTTC. Amino acids: CASSSGLSETQYF.

The chain employs TRBV28 and TRBJ1-1; 7 bases map to TRBD1. The ends lost 5 bases at V and 2 bases at J; junction bases unmatched: 8. The V gene's germline CDR1 is MDHEN and CDR2 SYDVKM. The CDR3 length is 15 residues. CDR3 bases: TGTGCCAGCAGTACCCTGGGACAGAGCAACACTGAAGCTTTCTTT. This sequence encodes CASSTLGQSNTEAFF.

With respect to this clone: One end of the junction varies from germline; a read error may be responsible. Other DNA sequences in this sample translate to the same CDR3. The chain is built from TRBV19 and TRBJ1-5; TRBD1 agrees at 9 bases. Germline V gene lookup returns CDR1 LNHDA and CDR2 SQIVND (reference sequence). This CDR3 is 15 amino acids long. In nucleotides, the CDR3 is TGCGCCAGTAGTCCCGACAGGGGGGAAAATCAGCCCCAGCATTTT. Protein: CASSPDRGENQPQHF. The whole variable domain, filled in from reference TRBV19 and TRBJ1-5, reads DGGITQSPKYLFRKEGQNVTLSCEQNLNHDAMYWYRQDPGQGLRLIYYSQIVNDFQKGDIAEGYSVSREKKESFPLTVTSAQKNPTAFYLCASSPDRGENQPQHFGDGTRLSIL.

The chain joins TRBV4-2 to TRBJ2-1; D uncertain. Germline loops: CDR1 LGHNA, CDR2 YNFKEQ. The CDR3 is made up of 12 amino acids. V was cut by 0 bases and J by 10 bases, with 7 bases left in between. The CDR3 loop is CASSQEKIEQFF. In DNA, the CDR3 is TGTGCCAGCAGCCAAGAGAAGATAGAGCAGTTCTTC.

The V call is TRBV7-6, the J call TRBJ1-2; the D is unclear. This CDR3 has 16 amino acids. Germline CDR1 is SGHVS and CDR2 is FNYEAQ. Trimming removed 4 bases at V and 2 bases at J, with 17 bases between. The CDR3 here is CASSSAWTLGNYGYTF. The CDR3 coding sequence is TGTGCCAGCAGCTCCGCATGGACCCTAGGCAACTATGGCTACACCTTC.

CDR3 residues: CASSAQGALSSGANVLTF. CDR3 coding DNA: TGCGCCAGCAGCGCCCAGGGGGCCCTTAGCTCTGGGGCCAACGTCCTGACTTTC. The rearrangement links TRBV4-1 to TRBJ2-6; 8 bases agree with TRBD1. Trimming removed 5 bases from V and 0 bases from J; junction bases left unmatched: 9. Germline CDR1 and CDR2: MGHRA and YSYEKL. The length of the CDR3 is 18 residues.